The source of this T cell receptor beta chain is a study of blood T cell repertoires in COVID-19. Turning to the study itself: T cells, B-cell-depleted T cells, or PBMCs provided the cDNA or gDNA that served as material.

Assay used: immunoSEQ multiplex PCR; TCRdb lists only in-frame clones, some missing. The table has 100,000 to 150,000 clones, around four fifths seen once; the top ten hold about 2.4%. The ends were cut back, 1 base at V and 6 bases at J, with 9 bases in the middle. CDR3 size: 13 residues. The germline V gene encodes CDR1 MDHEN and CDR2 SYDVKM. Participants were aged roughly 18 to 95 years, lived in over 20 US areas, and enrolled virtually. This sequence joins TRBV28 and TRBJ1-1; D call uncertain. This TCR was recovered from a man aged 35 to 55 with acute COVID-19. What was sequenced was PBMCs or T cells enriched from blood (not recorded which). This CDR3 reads CASSLYPGAEAFF. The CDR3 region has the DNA TGTGCCAGCAGTTTATATCCCGGGGCTGAAGCTTTCTTT.